These 32 T cell receptor beta chains came from one sample sequenced in a study of cytomegalovirus exposure and HLA in healthy donors. The study ran its PCR with 60 Vbeta and 13 Jbeta primers. The repertoire was sequenced with immunoSEQ multiplex PCR; TCRdb's copy has only in-frame clones and lacks some. The repertoire holds almost 95,000 clones, with roughly 69% as singletons. Sequenced sample: PBMCs. All receptors come from a man in his forties or fifties in good health and CMV-seronegative.

This rearrangement joins TRBV7-9 to TRBJ2-1; TRBD2 aligns across 9 bases. The CDR3 is 14 amino acids. CDR1 and CDR2 from the germline V gene are SEHNR and FQNEAQ (reference sequence). J lost 6 bases, V lost 7 bases, and 7 bases had no gene match. CDR3 DNA sequence: TGTGCCAGCAAGGGGGCGGGAGGGCGCAATGAGCAGTTCTTC. Residues: CASKGAGGRNEQFF.

The chain recombines TRBV28 with TRBJ1-5; D unresolved. Per germline, CDR1 MDHEN and CDR2 SYDVKM. V lost 6 bases and J 4 bases, leaving 4 bases between the germline ends. The CDR3 is made up of 11 amino acids. The CDR3 spells CASRTNQPQHF. The CDR3 bases are TGTGCCAGCAGGACAAATCAGCCCCAGCATTTT.

The sample holds a few counts of this clone. The V and J genes are TRBV7-8 and TRBJ1-2; 10 bases fit TRBD1. After removal of 5 bases from V and 2 bases from J, the junction contained 5 bases not matched to a gene. CDR3 length: 15 amino acids. Germline V CDR1 and CDR2: SGHVS, FQNEAQ. The CDR3 nucleotides read TGTGCCAGCAGCCCAAAGACAGGGGGCAACTATGGCTACACCTTC. Translation gives CASSPKTGGNYGYTF.

This clone came up a few times. The chain carries TRBV5-6 and TRBJ1-1, with a possible D match to TRBD1 (5 bases). The V gene's germline CDR1 is SGHDT and CDR2 YYEEEE. V lost 4 bases and J 4 bases, leaving 14 bases between the germline ends. The CDR3 runs to 14 residues. CDR3 region: CASSPGGFRTEAFF. As DNA, the CDR3 is TGTGCCAGCAGCCCCGGGGGGTTTCGCACTGAAGCTTTCTTT.

This clone was detected once. The J gene is TRBJ1-1, the V gene TRBV6-5, with 8 bases matching TRBD1. The germline V gene has CDR1 MNHEY and CDR2 SVGAGI. V lost 6 bases and J lost 6; bases outside the gene matches: 12. This CDR3 contains 15 residues. The CDR3 region is CASRPRTGHWPEAFF. The CDR3, as DNA: TGTGCCAGCAGACCTCGGACAGGGCATTGGCCTGAAGCTTTCTTT.

This chain connects TRBV18 to TRBJ1-2; no definite D call. This CDR3 spans 13 amino acids. Germline V gene data show CDR1 as KGHSH and CDR2 as LQKENI. With 3 bases removed from V and 2 bases from J, the gap between germline ends came to 7 bases. This CDR3 is CASSPAGNYGYTF. The CDR3 DNA reads TGTGCCAGCTCACCCGCGGGAAACTATGGCTACACCTTC.

The rearrangement uses TRBV6-5 and TRBJ2-7, with D possibly being TRBD1 (6 bases). The V end was cut by 0 bases, the J end by 7 bases, with 10 bases between. Germline CDR1 reads MNHEY; CDR2 reads SVGAGI. The CDR3 is made up of 13 amino acids. The CDR3 sequence is CASSYSRGWEQYF. The CDR3 DNA follows: TGTGCCAGCAGTTACTCGAGGGGGTGGGAGCAGTACTTC.

The chain carries TRBV5-1 and TRBJ1-6; no definite D call. This CDR3 is built from 18 residues. Trimming removed 4 bases from V and 1 base from J, with 18 bases in between. The germline gives CDR1 SGHRS, CDR2 YFSETQ. CDR3 sequence reads: CASSPSGVSGSYNSPLHF. In DNA, the CDR3 is TGCGCCAGCAGCCCCAGCGGGGTCTCTGGGTCCTATAATTCACCCCTCCACTTT.

This rearrangement joins TRBV7-2 to TRBJ1-1, with D unresolved. V shed 5 bases and J shed 4 bases, with 11 bases lying between them. CDR3 length: 13 amino acids. The germline V gene encodes CDR1 SGHTA and CDR2 FQGNSA. CDR3 in amino acids: CASSPVPGTEAFF. CDR3 in DNA: TGTGCCAGCAGCCCCGTCCCGGGCACTGAAGCTTTCTTT.

In its sample, this clone was seen a few times. The J gene is TRBJ1-1, the V gene TRBV5-6; D is uncertain. CDR1 is SGHDT, CDR2 YYEEEE, per germline. Trimming pared 4 bases from V and 4 bases from J, leaving 14 bases between. The CDR3 is made up of 14 amino acids. The CDR3 region is CASSMSGIGTEAFF. CDR3 in DNA: TGTGCCAGCAGCATGAGCGGGATAGGCACTGAAGCTTTCTTT.

This chain uses TRBV5-4 with TRBJ2-2; TRBD1 agrees at 7 bases. The trim removed 0 bases at V and 4 bases at J, leaving 3 bases unmatched. The CDR3 totals 15 residues. CDR1 SGHNT and CDR2 YYREEE come from the germline V gene (reference sequence). CDR3 amino acids: CASSLVRGTTGELFF. The CDR3, as DNA: TGTGCCAGCAGCTTGGTCAGGGGGACCACCGGGGAGCTGTTTTTT. Looking up the rest from reference TRBV5-4 and TRBJ2-2 gives the full variable domain: ETGVTQSPTHLIKTRGQQVTLRCSSQSGHNTVSWYQQALGQGPQFIFQYYREEENGRGNFPPRFSGLQFPNYSSELNVNALELDDSALYLCASSLVRGTTGELFFGEGSRLTVL.

This chain connects TRBV29-1 to TRBJ2-6, with D uncertain. Trimming cost V 4 bases and J 0 bases, with 4 bases left between them. The germline gives CDR1 SQVTM, CDR2 ANQGSEA. The CDR3 length is 13 residues. The CDR3 DNA sequence: TGCAGCGTTGCCAACTCTGGGGCCAACGTCCTGACTTTC. This translates into CSVANSGANVLTF.

The genes are TRBV29-1 and TRBJ1-2, with TRBD1 matching over 7 bases. V was pared by 2 bases and J by 4 bases, with 4 bases of the junction left unmatched. Looked up from germline, CDR1 is SQVTM and CDR2 is ANQGSEA. The CDR3 runs to 13 residues. The CDR3 coding sequence is TGCAGCGTTGAAATCGCAGGGGGCTATGGCTACACCTTC. Its translation: CSVEIAGGYGYTF.

This clone was seen a few times. This sequence joins TRBV5-1 and TRBJ1-2, with 7 bases fitting TRBD1. Per germline, CDR1 SGHRS and CDR2 YFSETQ. The CDR3 consists of 19 residues. With 3 bases clipped from V and 0 bases from J, the junction kept 17 bases outside the gene matches. As DNA, the CDR3 is TGCGCCAGCAGCTCACCTACGAACAGGGGAGAGACCTCTAACTATGGCTACACCTTC. Translating it yields CASSSPTNRGETSNYGYTF.

This rearrangement joins TRBV5-6 to TRBJ1-3; D might be TRBD1 (5 bases). The CDR3 runs 13 residues. Germline CDR1 and CDR2: SGHDT and YYEEEE. Deletions cut 5 bases from V and 4 bases from J, with 10 bases between. The DNA for the CDR3 is TGTGCCAGCAGGAGCGGGGCGGGAAACACCATATATTTT. The encoded protein is CASRSGAGNTIYF. The full variable domain, its missing parts supplied by reference TRBV5-6 and TRBJ1-3, is DAGVTQSPTHLIKTRGQQVTLRCSPKSGHDTVSWYQQALGQGPQFIFQYYEEEERQRGNFPDRFSGHQFPNYSSELNVNALLLGDSALYLCASRSGAGNTIYFGEGSWLTVV.

The chain joins TRBV4-1 to TRBJ2-7; D gene uncertain. V lost 1 base, J lost 3 bases, and 19 bases lay in between. The CDR3 extends over 17 amino acids. The germline V gene has CDR1 MGHRA and CDR2 YSYEKL. DNA of the CDR3: TGCGCCAGCAGCCAAGCTGGTCATGCAGTGGGCGACTACGAGCAGTACTTC. Translated, it gives CASSQAGHAVGDYEQYF.

The chain has TRBV28 and TRBJ1-1; 9 bases match TRBD1. Trimming at V came to 4 bases and at J to 10 bases, leaving 10 bases not matched to a gene. Germline lookup yields CDR1 MDHEN and CDR2 SYDVKM. The length of the CDR3 is 14 residues. The CDR3 DNA is TGTGCCAGCAGTTACCCGGGACAGGGAGGTGTAGCTTTCTTT. Its protein is CASSYPGQGGVAFF.

The J gene is TRBJ1-4, the V gene TRBV7-9; D unclear. The length of the CDR3 is 16 residues. V lost 4 bases, J lost 0 bases, and 12 bases lay in between. Germline V lookup: CDR1 SEHNR, CDR2 FQNEAQ (reference sequence). CDR3 loop: CASSSVAVATNEKLFF. CDR3 DNA sequence: TGTGCCAGCAGCTCCGTCGCAGTGGCAACTAATGAAAAACTGTTTTTT. Looking up the rest from reference TRBV7-9 and TRBJ1-4 gives the full variable domain: DTGVSQNPRHKITKRGQNVTFRCDPISEHNRLYWYRQTLGQGPEFLTYFQNEAQLEKSRLLSDRFSAERPKGSFSTLEIQRTEQGDSAMYLCASSSVAVATNEKLFFGSGTQLSVL.

The chain is built from TRBV7-8 and TRBJ2-4; perhaps TRBD1 as D (6 bases). Germline lookup yields CDR1 SGHVS and CDR2 FQNEAQ. The CDR3 runs 16 residues. V was cut by 5 bases and J by 0 bases, with 14 bases left in between. The CDR3, as DNA: TGTGCCAGCAGCAAAGGACAGATTCTAGCCAAAAACATTCAGTACTTC. It codes for CASSKGQILAKNIQYF.

V is TRBV7-6 and J is TRBJ2-3; TRBD2 aligns across 13 bases. This CDR3 spans 17 amino acids. The germline V gene has CDR1 SGHVS and CDR2 FNYEAQ. V shed 5 bases, J shed 2 bases, and the junction held 7 bases outside the gene matches. CDR3 residues: CASSENGLAGDTDTQYF. DNA for the CDR3: TGTGCCAGCAGCGAAAACGGACTAGCGGGGGACACAGATACGCAGTATTTT.

The V call is TRBV9, the J call TRBJ2-5; D remains unclear. V lost 0 bases and J 2 bases, leaving 8 bases between the germline ends. CDR1 and CDR2 (germline): SGDLS, YYNGEE. The CDR3 extends over 14 amino acids. CDR3 sequence (DNA): TGTGCCAGCAGCGTAGGCTCCGGGCAAGAGACCCAGTACTTC. This encodes CASSVGSGQETQYF.

V usage is TRBV28 and J usage is TRBJ1-2; TRBD1 might be the D (6 bases). V lost 2 bases, J lost 8 bases, and 18 bases lay in between. The CDR3 extends over 15 amino acids. The germline V gene encodes CDR1 MDHEN and CDR2 SYDVKM. CDR3 nucleotides: TGTGCCAGCAGTTTAATGGACAGACCTCGAGGGGGCTACACCTTC. Translation gives CASSLMDRPRGGYTF.

This clone was detected a few times. V and J are TRBV27 and TRBJ2-1, with TRBD2 identical over 9 bases. Germline-derived CDR1 and CDR2 are MNHEY and SMNVEV (reference sequence). The trim removed 4 bases at V and 8 bases at J, leaving 9 bases unmatched. The CDR3 has 15 amino acids. Here the CDR3 reads CASSSPSGISHEQFF. The CDR3 DNA reads TGTGCCAGCAGTTCCCCTAGCGGGATTTCCCATGAGCAGTTCTTC.

This clone was counted once. This sequence joins TRBV4-3 and TRBJ1-1, with TRBD1 matching over 11 bases. Germline V gene lookup returns CDR1 LGHNA and CDR2 YSLEER. This CDR3 spans 18 amino acids. V was pared by 1 base and J by 2 bases, with 9 bases of the junction left unmatched. CDR3 nucleotide sequence: TGCGCCAGCAGCCAAGCCGGACAGGGGGCGGTGGGAAACACTGAAGCTTTCTTT. Encoded protein: CASSQAGQGAVGNTEAFF.

The genes are TRBV4-1 and TRBJ2-1; 7 bases line up with TRBD1. The V and J ends lost 4 bases and 7 bases, in that order; junction bases with no gene match: 4. The CDR3 spans 13 residues. CDR1 MGHRA and CDR2 YSYEKL come from the germline V gene. The CDR3 protein is CASSRDRENEQFF. The DNA of the CDR3 is TGCGCCAGCAGCCGCGACAGGGAGAATGAGCAGTTCTTC.

The chain combines TRBV5-1 with TRBJ2-1, with D possibly matching TRBD2 (5 bases). Germline-derived CDR1 and CDR2 are SGHRS and YFSETQ. The length of the CDR3 is 14 residues. V was pared by 0 bases and J by 9 bases, with 13 bases between. The CDR3 sequence is CASSLATVAGEQFF. CDR3 nucleotide sequence: TGCGCCAGCAGCTTGGCCACCGTGGCGGGTGAGCAGTTCTTC.

V and J are TRBV15 and TRBJ2-1; a weak D match, TRBD1 (6 bases). Trimming shortened V by 6 bases and J by 4 bases, and 19 bases separated the two germline ends. The CDR3 runs to 16 residues. Germline V lookup: CDR1 LNHNV, CDR2 YYDKDF (reference sequence). The CDR3 loop reads CATSLFSRGGYNEQFF. Written as DNA, the CDR3 is TGTGCCACCAGTTTGTTTAGCAGGGGCGGGTACAATGAGCAGTTCTTC.

The V call is TRBV7-6, the J call TRBJ2-3, with D unclear. Germline V lookup: CDR1 SGHVS, CDR2 FNYEAQ. Trimming left V 6 bases short and J 5 bases short, with 12 bases between. The CDR3 spans 13 residues. CDR3 in DNA: TGTGCCAGCAGACCCGACTGGGTAGATACGCAGTATTTT. Its protein is CASRPDWVDTQYF.

This clone has more than one count but fewer than ten. The gene calls are TRBV28 and TRBJ1-2, with D possibly matching TRBD1 (6 bases). The V and J ends lost 6 bases and 4 bases respectively, with 21 bases between them. CDR1 and CDR2 from the germline V gene are MDHEN and SYDVKM. CDR3 length: 16 amino acids. CDR3 loop: CASSPTGSLGSYGYTF. The CDR3 DNA is TGTGCCAGCAGCCCGACAGGATCCCTTGGAAGCTATGGCTACACCTTC.

The rearrangement uses TRBV5-1 and TRBJ2-5; no clear D. Trimming pared 0 bases from V and 2 bases from J, leaving 8 bases between. The V gene's germline CDR1 is SGHRS and CDR2 YFSETQ. The CDR3 is 14 residues long. CDR3 loop: CASSLAMSQETQYF. The CDR3 nucleotides read TGCGCCAGCAGCTTGGCCATGAGTCAAGAGACCCAGTACTTC.

This clone turned up a few times. The V call is TRBV5-8, the J call TRBJ2-7; possible D gene TRBD2, 5 bases. Between the trimmed V and J ends, which lost 6 bases and 0 bases, there was a span of 10 bases. This CDR3 has 13 residues. Per germline, CDR1 SGHTS and CDR2 YDEGEE. CDR3 DNA sequence: TGTGCCAGCATGCCGGGGAGCTCCTACGAGCAGTACTTC. Translation gives CASMPGSSYEQYF.

The chain links TRBV5-1 to TRBJ2-6, with 8 bases aligning to TRBD1. The CDR3 consists of 19 residues. Germline V gene lookup returns CDR1 SGHRS and CDR2 YFSETQ. J lost 0 bases, V lost 0 bases, and 8 bases had no gene match. The CDR3 here is CASSLAGQGYGSGANVLTF. The CDR3 DNA reads TGCGCCAGCAGCTTGGCCGGACAGGGTTATGGCTCTGGGGCCAACGTCCTGACTTTC.